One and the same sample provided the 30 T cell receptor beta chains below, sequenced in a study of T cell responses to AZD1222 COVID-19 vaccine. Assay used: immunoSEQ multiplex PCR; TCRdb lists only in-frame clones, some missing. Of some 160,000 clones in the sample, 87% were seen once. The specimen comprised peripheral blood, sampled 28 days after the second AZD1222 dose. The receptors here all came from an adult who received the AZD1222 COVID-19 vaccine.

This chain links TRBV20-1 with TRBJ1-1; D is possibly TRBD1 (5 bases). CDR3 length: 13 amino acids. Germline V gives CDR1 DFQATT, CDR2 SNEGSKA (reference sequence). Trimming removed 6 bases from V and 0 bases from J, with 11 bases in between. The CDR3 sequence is CSASTGLNTEAFF. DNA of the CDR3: TGCAGTGCGAGTACAGGATTGAACACTGAAGCTTTCTTT.

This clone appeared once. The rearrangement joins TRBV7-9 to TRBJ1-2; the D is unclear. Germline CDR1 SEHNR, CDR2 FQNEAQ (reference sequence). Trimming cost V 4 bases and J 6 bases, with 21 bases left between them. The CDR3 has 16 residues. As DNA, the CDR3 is TGTGCCAGCAGCTCGGTCCGAGTCTTGCCTTTTGATGGCTACACCTTC. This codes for CASSSVRVLPFDGYTF.

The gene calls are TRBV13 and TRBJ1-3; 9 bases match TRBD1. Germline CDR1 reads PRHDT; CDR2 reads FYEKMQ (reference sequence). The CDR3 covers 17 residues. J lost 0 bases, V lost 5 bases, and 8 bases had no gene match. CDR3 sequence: CASSDTGQGSSGNTIYF. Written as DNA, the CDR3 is TGTGCCAGCAGCGATACGGGACAGGGAAGCTCTGGAAACACCATATATTTT.

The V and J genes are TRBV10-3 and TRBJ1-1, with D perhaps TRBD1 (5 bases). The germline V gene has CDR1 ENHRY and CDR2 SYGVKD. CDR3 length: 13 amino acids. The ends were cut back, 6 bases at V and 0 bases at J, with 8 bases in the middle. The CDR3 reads CAISRVMNTEAFF. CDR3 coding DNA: TGTGCCATCAGCAGGGTCATGAACACTGAAGCTTTCTTT.

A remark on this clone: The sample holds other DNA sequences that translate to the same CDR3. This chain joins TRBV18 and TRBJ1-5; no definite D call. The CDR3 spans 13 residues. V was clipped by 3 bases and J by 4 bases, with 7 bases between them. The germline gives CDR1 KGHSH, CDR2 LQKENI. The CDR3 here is CASSPGRNQPQHF. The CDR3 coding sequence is TGTGCCAGCTCACCGGGGAGAAATCAGCCCCAGCATTTT.

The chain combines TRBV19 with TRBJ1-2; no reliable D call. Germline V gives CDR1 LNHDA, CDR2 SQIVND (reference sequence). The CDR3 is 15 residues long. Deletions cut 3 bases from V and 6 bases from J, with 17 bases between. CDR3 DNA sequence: TGTGCCAGTAGTATCGATGACGGGTTTGCGGATGGCTACACCTTC. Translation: CASSIDDGFADGYTF.

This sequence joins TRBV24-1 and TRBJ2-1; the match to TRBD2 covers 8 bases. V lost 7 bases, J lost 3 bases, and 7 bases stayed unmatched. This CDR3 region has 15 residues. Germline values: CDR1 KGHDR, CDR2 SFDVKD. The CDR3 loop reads CATSLGRGDYNEQFF. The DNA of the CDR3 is TGTGCCACCAGCCTTGGGCGGGGGGACTACAATGAGCAGTTCTTC.

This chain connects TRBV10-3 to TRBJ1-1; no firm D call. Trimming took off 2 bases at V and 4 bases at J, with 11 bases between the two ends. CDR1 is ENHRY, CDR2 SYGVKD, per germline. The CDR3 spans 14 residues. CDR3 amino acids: CAISEVEGATEAFF. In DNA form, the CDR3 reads TGTGCCATCAGTGAGGTGGAGGGCGCCACTGAAGCTTTCTTT.

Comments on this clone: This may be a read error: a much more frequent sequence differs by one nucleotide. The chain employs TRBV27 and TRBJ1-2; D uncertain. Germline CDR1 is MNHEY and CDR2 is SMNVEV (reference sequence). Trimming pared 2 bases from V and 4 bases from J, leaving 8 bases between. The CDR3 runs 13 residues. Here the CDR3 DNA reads TGTGCCAGCAGTTTAGGGCCCTTCTATGGCTACACCTTC. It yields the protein CASSLGPFYGYTF.

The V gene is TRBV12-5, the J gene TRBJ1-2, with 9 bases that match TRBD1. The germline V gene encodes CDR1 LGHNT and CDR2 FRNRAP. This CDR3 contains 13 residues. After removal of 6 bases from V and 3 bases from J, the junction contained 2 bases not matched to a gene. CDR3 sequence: CASGRDRDYGYTF. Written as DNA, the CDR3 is TGTGCTAGTGGCCGGGACAGGGACTATGGCTACACCTTC.

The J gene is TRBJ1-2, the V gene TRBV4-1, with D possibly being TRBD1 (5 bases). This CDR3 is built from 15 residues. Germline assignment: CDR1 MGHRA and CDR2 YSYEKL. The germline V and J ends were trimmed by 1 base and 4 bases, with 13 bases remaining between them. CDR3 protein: CASSQAGGPFYGYTF. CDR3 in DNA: TGCGCCAGCAGCCAAGCTGGGGGACCCTTCTATGGCTACACCTTC.

The CDR3 is CASSPLGGADTGELFF. CDR3 DNA: TGCGCCAGCAGCCCTCTTGGGGGGGCCGACACCGGGGAGCTGTTTTTT. The rearrangement uses TRBV5-1 and TRBJ2-2, with D perhaps TRBD2 (7 bases). Germline lookup yields CDR1 SGHRS and CDR2 YFSETQ. This CDR3 contains 16 residues. Trimming pared 4 bases from V and 3 bases from J, leaving 16 bases between. Based on the CDR3 plus reference TRBV5-1 and TRBJ2-2, the full variable domain is KAGVTQTPRYLIKTRGQQVTLSCSPISGHRSVSWYQQTPGQGLQFLFEYFSETQRNKGNFPGRFSGRQFSNSRSEMNVSTLELGDSALYLCASSPLGGADTGELFFGEGSRLTVL.

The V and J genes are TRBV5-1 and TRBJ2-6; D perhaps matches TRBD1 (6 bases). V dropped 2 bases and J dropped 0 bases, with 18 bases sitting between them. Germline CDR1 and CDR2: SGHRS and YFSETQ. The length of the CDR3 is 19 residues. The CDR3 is CASSFPGHLSNSGANVLTF. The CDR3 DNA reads TGCGCCAGCAGCTTCCCGGGACACCTGTCCAACTCTGGGGCCAACGTCCTGACTTTC. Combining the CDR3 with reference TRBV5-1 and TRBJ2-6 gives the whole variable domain KAGVTQTPRYLIKTRGQQVTLSCSPISGHRSVSWYQQTPGQGLQFLFEYFSETQRNKGNFPGRFSGRQFSNSRSEMNVSTLELGDSALYLCASSFPGHLSNSGANVLTFGAGSRLTVL.

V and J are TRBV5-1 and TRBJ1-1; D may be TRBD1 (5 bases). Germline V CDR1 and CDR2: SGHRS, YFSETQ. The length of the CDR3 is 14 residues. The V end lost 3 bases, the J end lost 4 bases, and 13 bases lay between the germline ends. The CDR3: CASSSTEGSTEAFF. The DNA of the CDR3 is TGCGCCAGCAGCTCGACGGAGGGGAGCACTGAAGCTTTCTTT.

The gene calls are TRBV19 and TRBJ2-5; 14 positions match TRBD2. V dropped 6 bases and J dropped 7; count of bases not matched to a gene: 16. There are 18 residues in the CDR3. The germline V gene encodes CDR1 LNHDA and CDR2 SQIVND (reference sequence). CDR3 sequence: CASSPTPGLAGGPGTQYF. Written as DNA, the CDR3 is TGTGCCAGTAGCCCGACCCCAGGACTAGCGGGGGGCCCCGGGACCCAGTACTTC.

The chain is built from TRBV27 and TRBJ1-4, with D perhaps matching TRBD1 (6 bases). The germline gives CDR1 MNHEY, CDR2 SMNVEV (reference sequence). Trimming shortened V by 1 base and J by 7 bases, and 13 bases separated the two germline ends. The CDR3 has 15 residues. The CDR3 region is CASSLLGGEGEKLFF. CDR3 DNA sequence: TGTGCCAGCAGTTTATTAGGGGGGGAGGGTGAAAAACTGTTTTTT.

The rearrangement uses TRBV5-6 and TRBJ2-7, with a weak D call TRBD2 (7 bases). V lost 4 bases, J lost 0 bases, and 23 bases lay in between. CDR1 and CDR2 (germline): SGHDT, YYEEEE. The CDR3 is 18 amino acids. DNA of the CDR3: TGTGCCAGCAGCCCCGAACCGTGGGGGGGCCGCGCCTCCTACGAGCAGTACTTC. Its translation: CASSPEPWGGRASYEQYF.

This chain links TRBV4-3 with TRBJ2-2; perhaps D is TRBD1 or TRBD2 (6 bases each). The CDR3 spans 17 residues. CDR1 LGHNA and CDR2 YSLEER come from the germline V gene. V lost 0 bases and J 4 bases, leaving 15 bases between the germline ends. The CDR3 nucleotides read TGCGCCAGCAGCCAAGATGTAACGGGGGCGACCACCGGGGAGCTGTTTTTT. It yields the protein CASSQDVTGATTGELFF.

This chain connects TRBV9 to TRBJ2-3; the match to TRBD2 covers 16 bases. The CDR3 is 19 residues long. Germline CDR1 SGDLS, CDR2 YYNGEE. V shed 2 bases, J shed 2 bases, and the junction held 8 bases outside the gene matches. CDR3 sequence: CASSVEGLAGGTTTDTQYF. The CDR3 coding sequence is TGTGCCAGCAGCGTCGAGGGACTAGCGGGGGGGACCACCACAGATACGCAGTATTTT.

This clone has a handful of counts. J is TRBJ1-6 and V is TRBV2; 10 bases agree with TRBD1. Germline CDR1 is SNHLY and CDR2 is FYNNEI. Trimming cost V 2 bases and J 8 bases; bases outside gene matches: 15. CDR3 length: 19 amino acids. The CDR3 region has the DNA TGTGCCAGCAGTGAACGATATCCTGGACAGGGGGTAGCGGATTCACCCCTCCACTTT. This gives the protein CASSERYPGQGVADSPLHF.

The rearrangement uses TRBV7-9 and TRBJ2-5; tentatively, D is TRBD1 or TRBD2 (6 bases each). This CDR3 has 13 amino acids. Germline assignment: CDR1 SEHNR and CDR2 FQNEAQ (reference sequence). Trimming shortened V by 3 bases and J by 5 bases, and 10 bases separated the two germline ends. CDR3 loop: CASSFGGRETQYF. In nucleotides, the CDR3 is TGTGCCAGCAGCTTTGGGGGGCGGGAGACCCAGTACTTC.

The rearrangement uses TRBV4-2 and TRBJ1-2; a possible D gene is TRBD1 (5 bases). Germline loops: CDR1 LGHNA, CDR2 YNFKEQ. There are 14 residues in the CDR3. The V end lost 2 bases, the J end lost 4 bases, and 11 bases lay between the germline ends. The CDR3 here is CASSQSRQLYGYTF. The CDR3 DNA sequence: TGTGCCAGCAGCCAAAGCCGACAGCTCTATGGCTACACCTTC.

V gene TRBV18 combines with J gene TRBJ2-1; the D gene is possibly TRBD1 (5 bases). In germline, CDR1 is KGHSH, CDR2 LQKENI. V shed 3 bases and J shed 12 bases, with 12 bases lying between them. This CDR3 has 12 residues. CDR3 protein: CASSPPRAGQFF. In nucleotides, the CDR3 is TGTGCCAGCTCACCTCCCAGGGCTGGGCAGTTCTTC.

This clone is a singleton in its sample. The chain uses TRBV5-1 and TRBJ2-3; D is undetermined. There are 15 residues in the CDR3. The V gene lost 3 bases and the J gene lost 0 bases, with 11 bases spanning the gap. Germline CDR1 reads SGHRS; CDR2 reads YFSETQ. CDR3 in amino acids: CASSSQGMSTDTQYF. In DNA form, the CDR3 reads TGCGCCAGCAGCTCCCAAGGTATGAGCACAGATACGCAGTATTTT. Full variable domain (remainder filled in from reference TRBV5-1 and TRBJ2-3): KAGVTQTPRYLIKTRGQQVTLSCSPISGHRSVSWYQQTPGQGLQFLFEYFSETQRNKGNFPGRFSGRQFSNSRSEMNVSTLELGDSALYLCASSSQGMSTDTQYFGPGTRLTVL.

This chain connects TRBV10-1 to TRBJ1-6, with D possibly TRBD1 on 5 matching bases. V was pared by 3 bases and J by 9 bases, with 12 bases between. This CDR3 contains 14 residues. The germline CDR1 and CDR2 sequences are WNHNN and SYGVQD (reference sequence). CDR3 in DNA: TGCGCCAGCAGTGAAGGGGTCCTGGGTTCACCCCTCCACTTT. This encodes CASSEGVLGSPLHF.

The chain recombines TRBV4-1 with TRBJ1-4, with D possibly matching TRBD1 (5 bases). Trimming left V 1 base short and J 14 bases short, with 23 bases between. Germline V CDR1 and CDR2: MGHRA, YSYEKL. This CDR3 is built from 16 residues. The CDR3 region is CASSQAGPSGVVRLFF. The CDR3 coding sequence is TGCGCCAGCAGCCAAGCGGGACCCTCTGGGGTTGTAAGGCTGTTTTTT.

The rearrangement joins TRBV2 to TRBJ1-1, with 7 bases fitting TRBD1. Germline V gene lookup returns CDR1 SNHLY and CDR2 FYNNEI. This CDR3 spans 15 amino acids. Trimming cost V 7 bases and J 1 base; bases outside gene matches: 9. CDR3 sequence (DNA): TGTGCCAGCACCCCCGGGACAGACAGGAACACTGAAGCTTTCTTT. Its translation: CASTPGTDRNTEAFF.

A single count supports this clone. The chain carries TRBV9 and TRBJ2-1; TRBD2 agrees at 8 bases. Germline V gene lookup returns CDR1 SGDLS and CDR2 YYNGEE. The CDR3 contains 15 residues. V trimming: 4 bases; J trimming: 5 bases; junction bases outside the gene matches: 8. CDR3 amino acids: CASSPVVAGHNEQFF. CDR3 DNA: TGTGCCAGCAGCCCCGTGGTAGCGGGACACAATGAGCAGTTCTTC.

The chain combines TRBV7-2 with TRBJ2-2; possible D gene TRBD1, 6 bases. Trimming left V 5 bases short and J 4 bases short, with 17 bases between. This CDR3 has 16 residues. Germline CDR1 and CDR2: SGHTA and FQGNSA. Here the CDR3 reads CASSPQSGAGTGELFF. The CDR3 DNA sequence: TGTGCCAGCAGCCCCCAATCAGGGGCGGGCACCGGGGAGCTGTTTTTT.

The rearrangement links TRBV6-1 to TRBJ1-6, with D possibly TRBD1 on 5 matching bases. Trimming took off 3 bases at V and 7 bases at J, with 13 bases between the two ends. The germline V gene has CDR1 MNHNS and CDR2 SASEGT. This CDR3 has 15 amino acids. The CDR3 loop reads CASSDRGSGNSPLHF. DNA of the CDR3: TGTGCCAGCAGTGACCGGGGCTCAGGGAATTCACCCCTCCACTTT.